The 22 T cell receptor beta chains in this list originate from one sample, sequenced in a study of regulatory T cells in long-lasting Graves disease. As for time point: persistent/refractory GD, antithyroid drugs over 5 years with positive TRAb. RNA isolated from PBMCs was used to make the TCR library. Relying on iRepertoire HTBI primers and Arm-PCR of CDR3 regions, the team built TCR beta libraries. TCRdb processed the multiplex PCR reads anew with MiXCR; each CDR3 protein has one entry. The profile shows roughly 470,000 distinct CDR3 sequences, around 21% of them singletons. The input for sequencing was peripheral blood mononuclear cells (PBMCs), taken when the disease was refractory, from a patient treated with antithyroid drugs. The receptors were gathered from a female donor with Graves disease.

This clonotype was seen at least ten times. The chain recombines TRBV28 with TRBJ2-4; the D gene could be TRBD1 or TRBD2 (7 bases each). The CDR3 extends over 13 amino acids. Germline V gives CDR1 MDHEN, CDR2 SYDVKM. Trimming took off 10 bases at V and 7 bases at J, with 17 bases between the two ends. The CDR3 DNA reads TGTGCCATCCAGGGGGGGCAGGGTAACATTCAGTACTTC. This codes for CAIQGGQGNIQYF.

This clonotype has just a few counts. The chain joins TRBV7-9 to TRBJ1-5; a possible D gene is TRBD1 (6 bases). Germline V CDR1 and CDR2: SEHNR, FQNEAQ (reference sequence). The CDR3 runs 16 residues. V was pared by 4 bases and J by 5 bases, with 18 bases between. CDR3 in DNA: TGTGCCAGCAGCTCCTCAGCCGGGGGCGTAGATCAGCCCCAGCATTTT. Its protein product is CASSSSAGGVDQPQHF.

This clonotype was seen a few times. The chain employs TRBV7-3 and TRBJ2-1; 9 nucleotides agree with TRBD1. Germline lookup yields CDR1 SGHTA and CDR2 FQGTGA. The CDR3 contains 15 residues. V lost 4 bases, J lost 7 bases, and 8 bases stayed unmatched. The CDR3 sequence is CASSWGTGNRNEQFF. For the CDR3, the DNA is TGTGCCAGCAGCTGGGGGACAGGGAATAGGAATGAGCAGTTCTTC.

This chain uses TRBV30 with TRBJ1-4, with 12 bases aligning to TRBD1. The CDR3 loop spans 20 amino acids. Germline V lookup: CDR1 GTSNPN, CDR2 SVGIG (reference sequence). With V trimmed by 4 bases and J by 3 bases, 18 bases remained unmatched. The CDR3 region has the DNA TGTGCCTGGAATCGCGCCCCCGGGACAGGGGGCGCAAGGGCTAATGAAAAACTGTTTTTT. Protein product: CAWNRAPGTGGARANEKLFF.

In this sample, this clonotype turned up a few times. The V and J genes are TRBV4-2 and TRBJ1-2, with D perhaps matching TRBD1 (5 bases). Germline CDR1 and CDR2: LGHNA and YNFKEQ. V was clipped by 0 bases and J by 5 bases, with 16 bases between them. The CDR3 length is 16 residues. The CDR3 sequence is CASSQDLEGRGYGYTF. In DNA, the CDR3 is TGTGCCAGCAGCCAAGATCTCGAGGGGCGCGGGTATGGCTACACCTTC.

The chain combines TRBV7-8 with TRBJ1-5, with 9 bases that match TRBD1. The V segment lost 3 bases and the J segment 4 bases; nucleotides outside the gene matches: 7. Looked up from germline, CDR1 is SGHVS and CDR2 is FQNEAQ. The length of the CDR3 is 16 residues. CDR3 protein: CASSFRDRVVNQPQHF. The CDR3, as DNA: TGTGCCAGCAGCTTCAGGGACAGGGTAGTAAATCAGCCCCAGCATTTT.

Ten or more counts support this clonotype. V and J are TRBV2 and TRBJ1-1, with a tentative D call TRBD1 (5 bases). Germline loops: CDR1 SNHLY, CDR2 FYNNEI. The CDR3 totals 13 residues. Trimming took off 8 bases at V and 6 bases at J, with 16 bases between the two ends. CDR3 bases: TGTGCCAGCGAAACAGGAACAGGCCCTGAAGCTTTCTTT. Translating it yields CASETGTGPEAFF.

This clonotype has a count of ten or more. The chain combines TRBV6-1 with TRBJ1-1; maybe TRBD1 (5 bases). Germline lookup yields CDR1 MNHNS and CDR2 SASEGT. Trimming took 6 bases from V and 6 from J, leaving 11 bases between them. There are 12 residues in the CDR3. The CDR3 nucleotides read TGTGCCAGCAGGCCGAGGGACGCTGAAGCTTTCTTT. Its translation is CASRPRDAEAFF.

The table lists this clonotype with a few counts. The chain has TRBV7-2 and TRBJ1-5; 10 positions agree with TRBD1. This CDR3 region has 16 residues. Germline V lookup: CDR1 SGHTA, CDR2 FQGNSA. V lost 5 bases and J lost 7; bases outside the gene matches: 11. As DNA, the CDR3 is TGTGCCAGCAGCGGCCGTACCGGGACAGGGGTACAGCCCCAGCATTTT. Translated: CASSGRTGTGVQPQHF.

The chain couples TRBV5-4 to TRBJ2-5; D gene uncertain. The germline CDR1 and CDR2 sequences are SGHNT and YYREEE (reference sequence). The CDR3 sequence is 14 residues long. Trimming left V 4 bases short and J 4 bases short, with 14 bases between. The CDR3 sequence: CASSPRGLLETQYF. The CDR3 DNA follows: TGTGCCAGCAGCCCCCGTGGGCTATTAGAGACCCAGTACTTC. Looking up the rest from reference TRBV5-4 and TRBJ2-5 gives the full variable domain: ETGVTQSPTHLIKTRGQQVTLRCSSQSGHNTVSWYQQALGQGPQFIFQYYREEENGRGNFPPRFSGLQFPNYSSELNVNALELDDSALYLCASSPRGLLETQYFGPGTRLLVL.

About this clonotype itself: The junction shows a germline mismatch at one end, possibly a read error. The gene calls are TRBV27 and TRBJ1-2; D call uncertain. In germline, CDR1 is MNHEY, CDR2 SMNVEV (reference sequence). This CDR3 contains 15 residues. The CDR3: CASSLVQEINYGCTF. In nucleotides, the CDR3 is TGTGCCAGCAGTTTGGTTCAGGAGATCAACTATGGCTGCACCTTC.

Notes on this clonotype: Compared with germline, one end of the junction differs, possibly owing to a read error. The V gene is TRBV7-2, the J gene TRBJ2-7; D is uncertain. Germline CDR1 is SGHTA and CDR2 is FQGNSA. The CDR3 extends over 15 amino acids. In nucleotides, the CDR3 is TGTGCCAGCAGCTTAGCCCCATTAGACTCCTACGAGCTGTACTTC. Translation gives CASSLAPLDSYELYF.

On this clonotype: A much larger clonotype is one base distant, so this may be a read error. The rearrangement joins TRBV6-5 to TRBJ2-2, with D possibly called TRBD1 or TRBD2 (5 bases each). The germline V and J ends were trimmed by 4 bases and 7 bases, with 16 bases remaining between them. CDR1 and CDR2 (germline): MNHEY, SVGAGI. The CDR3 sequence is 15 residues long. In nucleotides, the CDR3 is TGTGCCAGCAGTTGTTCGGGACGTTCCAGCGGGGAGCTGTTTTTT. Translating gives CASSCSGRSSGELFF.

This clonotype was observed a handful of times. This sequence joins TRBV6-1 and TRBJ2-2; tentative D call: TRBD1 (5 bases). There are 13 residues in the CDR3. Germline V CDR1 and CDR2: MNHNS, SASEGT. V was pared by 11 bases and J by 0 bases, with 10 bases between. CDR3 loop: CAVRVANTGELFF. The CDR3 DNA sequence: TGTGCCGTCAGGGTTGCGAACACCGGGGAGCTGTTTTTT.

This clonotype was found many times. The rearrangement uses TRBV6-1 and TRBJ2-7, with D perhaps matching TRBD1 (6 bases). In germline, CDR1 is MNHNS, CDR2 SASEGT. V was clipped by 7 bases and J by 3 bases, with 22 bases between them. The CDR3 runs to 16 residues. The CDR3 sequence is CASTPLGTGRIYEQYF. CDR3 in DNA: TGTGCCAGCACACCCCTGGGTACAGGGCGGATCTACGAGCAGTACTTC.

J is TRBJ2-7 and V is TRBV7-3; TRBD1 matches at 7 bases. Trimming took 3 bases from V and 1 from J; bases not matched to a gene: 9. Germline V gene data show CDR1 as SGHTA and CDR2 as FQGTGA. CDR3 length: 16 amino acids. The CDR3 DNA reads as TGTGCCAGCAGCTTGAGGGTAGGGGGCGAATCCTACGAGCAGTACTTC. It is translated as CASSLRVGGESYEQYF.

The table lists this clonotype with many counts. This sequence joins TRBV2 and TRBJ2-2; the D gene is possibly TRBD2 (6 bases). Germline values: CDR1 SNHLY, CDR2 FYNNEI. The CDR3 consists of 15 residues. The V and J ends lost 5 bases and 0 bases respectively, with 10 bases between them. For the CDR3, the DNA is TGTGCCAGCAGTCGACTAGTCGCGAACACCGGGGAGCTGTTTTTT. This encodes CASSRLVANTGELFF.

This clonotype turned up a few times. This chain joins TRBV20-1 and TRBJ2-7, with D possibly matching TRBD1 (5 bases). From germline, CDR1 is DFQATT and CDR2 SNEGSKA (reference sequence). This CDR3 comprises 14 residues. V lost 8 bases and J 1 base, leaving 18 bases between the germline ends. The CDR3 spells CSTYPTGASYEQYF. The CDR3 bases are TGCAGTACGTATCCGACTGGGGCTTCCTACGAGCAGTACTTC.

This clonotype was seen at least ten times. The rearrangement links TRBV12-5 to TRBJ1-2; D gene ambiguous. Germline V gene sequence: CDR1 LGHNT, CDR2 FRNRAP. The CDR3 is 13 residues long. V was pared by 1 base and J by 7 bases, with 10 bases between. CDR3 residues: CASGLDFSGGYTF. CDR3 bases: TGTGCTAGTGGTTTGGATTTCTCTGGTGGCTACACCTTC.

The gene calls are TRBV12-3 or TRBV12-4 and TRBJ2-2; unclear D gene. There are 16 residues in the CDR3. V was clipped by 2 bases and J by 2 bases, with 12 bases between them. The CDR3 sequence is CASSLLGLGNTGELFF. The CDR3 DNA sequence: TGTGCCAGCAGTTTATTAGGCTTGGGTAACACCGGGGAGCTGTTTTTT.

This clonotype appeared many times. The chain links TRBV28 to TRBJ1-1; tentatively, D is TRBD1 (5 bases). Germline-derived CDR1 and CDR2 are MDHEN and SYDVKM. The ends were cut back, 4 bases at V and 10 bases at J, with 19 bases in the middle. The CDR3 runs to 14 residues. The CDR3 bases are TGTGCCAGCAGTTCCCCAGAGGGACGCTTCGCAGCTTTCTTT. Translating it yields CASSSPEGRFAAFF.

This clonotype was counted a single time. Germline is not matched at one junction end, which may reflect a read error. The chain links TRBV12-3 or TRBV12-4 to TRBJ1-1, with D unclear. This CDR3 is 13 amino acids long. CDR3 in DNA: TGTGCCAGCAATTTATCGCCGAACACTGAAGCTTTCTTT. It encodes CASNLSPNTEAFF.